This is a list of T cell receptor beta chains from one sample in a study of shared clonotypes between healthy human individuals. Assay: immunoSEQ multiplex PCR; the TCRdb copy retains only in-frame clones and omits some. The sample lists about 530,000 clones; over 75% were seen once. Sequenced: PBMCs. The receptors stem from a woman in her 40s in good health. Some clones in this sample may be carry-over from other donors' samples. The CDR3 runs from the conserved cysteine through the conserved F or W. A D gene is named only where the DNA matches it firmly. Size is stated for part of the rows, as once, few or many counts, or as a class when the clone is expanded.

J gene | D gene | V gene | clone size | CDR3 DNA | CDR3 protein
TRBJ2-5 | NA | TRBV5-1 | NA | TGCGCCAGCAGCTTCCGATGGGGGCGTCCAGAGCCGACGGAGACCCAGTACTTC | CASSFRWGRPEPTETQYF
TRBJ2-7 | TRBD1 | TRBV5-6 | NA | TGTGCCAGCAGCTTTGGGACAGGGTTCCACGAGCAGTACTTC | CASSFGTGFHEQYF
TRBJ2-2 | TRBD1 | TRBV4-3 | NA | TGCGCCAGCAGCCAGGGCGACAGGGTCGCCACCGGGGAGCTGTTTTTT | CASSQGDRVATGELFF
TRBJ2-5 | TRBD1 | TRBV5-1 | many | TGCGCCAGCAGCCCCCAACAGGGGTCTCTGGAGACCCAGTACTTC | CASSPQQGSLETQYF
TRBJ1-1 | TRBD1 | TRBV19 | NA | TGTGCCAGTAGGTCTCAGGGGGCGGCTTTCTTT | CASRSQGAAFF
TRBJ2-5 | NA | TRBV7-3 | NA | TGTGCCAGCAGCCTCCACGGGACCCTCCAAGAGACCCAGTACTTC | CASSLHGTLQETQYF
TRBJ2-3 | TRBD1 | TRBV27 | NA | TGTGCCAGCAGCTCCCCCGGGACAGCCACGCCGGCGCAGTATTTT | CASSSPGTATPAQYF
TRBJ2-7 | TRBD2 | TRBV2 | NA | TGTGCCAGCAGGGAGACTAGCGGTACCTACGAGCAGTACTTC | CASRETSGTYEQYF
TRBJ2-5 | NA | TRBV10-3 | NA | TGTGCCATAGCCCAAAACGGGGGACAAGAGACCCAGTACTTC | CAIAQNGGQETQYF
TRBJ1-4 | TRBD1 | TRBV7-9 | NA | TGTGCCAGCAGCTTGGTGGGACAGGGGGCGCCGGGAGAAAAACTGTTTTTT | CASSLVGQGAPGEKLFF
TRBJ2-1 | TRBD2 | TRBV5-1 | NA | TGCGCCAGCAGCCTGATGGTGGGAGGGAACAATGAGCAGTTCTTC | CASSLMVGGNNEQFF
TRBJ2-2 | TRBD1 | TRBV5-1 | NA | TGCGCCAGCAGCTTGGGTGGACAGGGGCCCACCGGGGAGCTGTTTTTT | CASSLGGQGPTGELFF
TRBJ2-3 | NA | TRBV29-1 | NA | TGCAGCGTTGAAGGGGGAGATACGCAGTATTTT | CSVEGGDTQYF
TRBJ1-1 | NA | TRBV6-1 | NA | TGTGCCAGCAGTGAAAATAGCTGGCGGGCAGGGAAAAAAATGAACACTGAAGCTTTCTTT | CASSENSWRAGKKMNTEAFF
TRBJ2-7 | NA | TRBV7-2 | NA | TGTGCCAGCAGCTTAGTTGTCGGGGGATCACCGACCTACGAGCAGTACTTC | CASSLVVGGSPTYEQYF
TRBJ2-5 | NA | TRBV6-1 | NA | TGTGCCAGCAGTCCTTTAGGGTTACAAGAGACCCAGTACTTC | CASSPLGLQETQYF
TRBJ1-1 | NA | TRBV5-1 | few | TGCGCCAGCAGCTTGGGCGTGGGGAACACTGAAGCTCTCTTT | CASSLGVGNTEALF
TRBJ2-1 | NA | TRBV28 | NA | TGTGCCAGCAGTTTTGGGTTTGGCGGAGGCCCTTACAATGAGCAGTTCTTC | CASSFGFGGGPYNEQFF
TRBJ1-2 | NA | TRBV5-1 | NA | TGCGCCAGCAGCTTGGGACAGTTTGCCAACTATGGCTACACCTTC | CASSLGQFANYGYTF
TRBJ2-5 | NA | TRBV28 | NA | TGTGCCAGCAGTTTAGCCACGGGCGGGACGGAGACCCAGTACTTC | CASSLATGGTETQYF
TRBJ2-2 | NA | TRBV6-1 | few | TGTGCCAGCAGGTGGGGACAAAGGAACACCGGGGAGCTGTTTTTT | CASRWGQRNTGELFF
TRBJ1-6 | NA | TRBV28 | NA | TGTGCCAGCAGTTCCGACTTTTGGGCCCTCCACTTT | CASSSDFWALHF
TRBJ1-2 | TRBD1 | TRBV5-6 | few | TGTGCCAGCAGCTTGGACAGGGGCTATGGCTACACCTTC | CASSLDRGYGYTF
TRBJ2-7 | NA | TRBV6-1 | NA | TGTGCCAGCAGGCGGGGACTCCTCTCCTACGAGCAGTACTTC | CASRRGLLSYEQYF